Detailed here is one TCR beta chain. Its target is not known. V shed 7 bases and J shed 1 base, with 13 bases lying between them. CDR3 length: 14 residues. CDR1 and CDR2 from the germline V gene are MNHEY and SVGAGI. PCR involved 60 Vbeta and 13 Jbeta primers. Produced via immunoSEQ multiplex PCR; TCRdb's table is partial and in-frame only. The sample lists some 190,000 clones, around 81% occurring once. This sample is drawn from a study of cytomegalovirus exposure and HLA in healthy donors. Study-wide background: As an earlier analysis found, 150 million to 200 million T cells yielded some 120 million unique TCR beta sequences. Study conclusions and caveats: Upon later analysis, HLA-associated TCR beta chains proved more clonally expanded than other, equally common chains. TRBV6-2, TRBV6-3 and some other V segments were unresolvable in 87-base-pair reads.

The sample was PBMCs. The source is a man between 18 and 29 years old in good health and CMV-seronegative. The chain couples TRBV6-5 to TRBJ1-1, with D possibly being TRBD1 (5 bases). The CDR3 nucleotides read TGTGCCAGCACGGGGGGACTGGGGAACACTGAAGCTTTCTTT. Encoded protein: CASTGGLGNTEAFF.